These 22 T cell receptor beta chains share one sample of origin, sequenced in a study of precursors of human CD4 cytotoxic T cells. Four sorted CD4+ memory subsets, central memory, effector memory, IL-7R-high TEMRA and IL-7R-negative TEMRA, were UMI-sequenced. TCRdb called the reads again in MiXCR, with one record for every CDR3 protein. The data contain 610 or so distinct CDR3 sequences, 21% of them singletons. The material sequenced was memory CD4+ T cells from blood (PBMCs). Receptors were obtained from a human donor in good health.

There are a few counts of this clonotype. The rearrangement joins TRBV20-1 to TRBJ2-1; D not resolved. V was cut by 0 bases and J by 1 base, with 7 bases left in between. The CDR3 loop spans 14 amino acids. Germline lookup yields CDR1 DFQATT and CDR2 SNEGSKA (reference sequence). DNA for the CDR3: TGCAGTGCTAGAGACTTGCTTTCCTACAATGAGCAGTTCTTC. Its protein is CSARDLLSYNEQFF.

V gene TRBV15 combines with J gene TRBJ2-2; D remains ambiguous. Trimming stripped 5 bases from V and 5 bases from J, with 9 bases between. The CDR3 runs 13 residues. Per the germline V gene, CDR1 is LNHNV and CDR2 is YYDKDF (reference sequence). The CDR3, as DNA: TGTGCCACCAGCGACCAACAAACCGGGGAGCTGTTTTTT. Protein sequence: CATSDQQTGELFF.

In this sample, this clonotype is large. The V call is TRBV10-3, the J call TRBJ2-2; the D is unclear. CDR1 and CDR2 from the germline V gene are ENHRY and SYGVKD. The CDR3 is 10 amino acids. Trimming removed 7 bases from V and 6 bases from J, with 3 bases in between. CDR3 amino acids: CAIKAGELFF. Written as DNA, the CDR3 is TGTGCCATCAAAGCCGGGGAGCTGTTTTTT.

A few counts support this clonotype. J is TRBJ2-7 and V is TRBV7-2; 10 bases agree with TRBD2. Germline V lookup: CDR1 SGHTA, CDR2 FQGNSA. The length of the CDR3 is 15 residues. Losses at the gene ends were 3 bases for V and 0 bases for J; bases not matched to a gene: 2. The CDR3 DNA reads TGTGCCAGCAGCTTCTCTAGCGGGAGCTCCTACGAGCAGTACTTC. Translated: CASSFSSGSSYEQYF.

This clonotype has just a few counts. The rearrangement joins TRBV5-1 to TRBJ2-3, with TRBD2 as a possible D gene (5 bases). CDR3 length: 15 residues. Trimming left V 4 bases short and J 2 bases short, with 14 bases between. Germline V gene sequence: CDR1 SGHRS, CDR2 YFSETQ. CDR3: CASSPERPYTDTQYF. Here the CDR3 DNA reads TGCGCCAGCAGCCCTGAGCGGCCATACACAGATACGCAGTATTTT.

This clonotype is judged large. The rearrangement uses TRBV14 and TRBJ1-1; no reliable D call. Germline CDR1 SGHDN, CDR2 FVKESK. The CDR3 consists of 15 residues. Deletions cut 0 bases from V and 0 bases from J, with 8 bases between. CDR3: CASSQERTVNTEAFF. The CDR3 bases are TGTGCCAGCAGCCAAGAACGGACGGTGAACACTGAAGCTTTCTTT.

This clonotype has just a few counts. This chain links TRBV7-8 with TRBJ2-3, with D possibly called TRBD1 or TRBD2 (5 bases each). With 5 bases removed from V and 3 bases from J, the gap between germline ends came to 15 bases. This CDR3 comprises 15 residues. CDR1 is SGHVS, CDR2 FQNEAQ, per germline. The CDR3 spells CASSQSGRRTDTQYF. The CDR3 coding sequence is TGTGCCAGCAGCCAATCGGGGCGTAGGACAGATACGCAGTATTTT.

On this clonotype itself: At one boundary the junction diverges from the germline segment, which might be a read error. This chain uses TRBV6-5 with TRBJ1-1, with no clear D. CDR1 and CDR2 (germline): MNHEY, SVGAGI. The CDR3 sequence is 12 residues long. The CDR3 sequence: CTSSSVNTEAFF. DNA for the CDR3: TGTACCAGCAGTTCAGTGAACACTGAAGCTTTCTTT.

This clonotype was seen more than once but under ten times. The rearrangement uses TRBV5-6 and TRBJ2-5; 7 nucleotides line up with TRBD2. CDR3 length equals 15 residues. Germline loops: CDR1 SGHDT, CDR2 YYEEEE. Trimming took 3 bases from V and 5 from J; bases not matched to a gene: 10. CDR3 in DNA: TGTGCCAGCAGCTCCCTCCGTGAGGGAGGGGAGACCCAGTACTTC. It encodes CASSSLREGGETQYF. Together with reference TRBV5-6 and TRBJ2-5, the CDR3 gives the full variable domain: DAGVTQSPTHLIKTRGQQVTLRCSPKSGHDTVSWYQQALGQGPQFIFQYYEEEERQRGNFPDRFSGHQFPNYSSELNVNALLLGDSALYLCASSSLREGGETQYFGPGTRLLVL.

The sample holds a few counts of this clonotype. The rearrangement links TRBV14 to TRBJ2-7; TRBD1 aligns across 9 bases. After removal of 4 bases from V and 6 bases from J, the junction contained 7 bases not matched to a gene. Per germline, CDR1 SGHDN and CDR2 FVKESK. The CDR3 spans 14 residues. CDR3 in amino acids: CASSLLGTGSEQYF. In DNA form, the CDR3 reads TGTGCCAGCAGCCTACTAGGGACAGGGAGCGAGCAGTACTTC.

This clonotype is large by share. V gene TRBV5-1 combines with J gene TRBJ2-1; D gene unclear. The CDR3 runs to 13 residues. The germline V and J ends were trimmed by 4 bases and 5 bases, with 10 bases remaining between them. CDR1 and CDR2 from the germline V gene are SGHRS and YFSETQ. The CDR3 DNA follows: TGCGCCAGCAGCCTCCCCTTGCACAATGAGCAGTTCTTC. Amino acids: CASSLPLHNEQFF.

In its sample, this clonotype is large. The chain employs TRBV12-3 or TRBV12-4 and TRBJ1-1; D remains ambiguous. Trimming took off 6 bases at V and 4 bases at J, with 9 bases between the two ends. The CDR3 is made up of 12 amino acids. As DNA, the CDR3 is TGTGCCAGCAGGGTGGGGTCCACTGAAGCTTTCTTT. Encoded protein: CASRVGSTEAFF.

The chain couples TRBV29-1 to TRBJ2-7, with 9 bases lining up with TRBD1. After removal of 4 bases from V and 7 bases from J, the junction contained 11 bases not matched to a gene. CDR1 is SQVTM and CDR2 is ANQGSEA in the germline V gene. This CDR3 has 14 residues. The CDR3 is CSVGEGTGSGEQYF. The CDR3 nucleotides read TGCAGCGTTGGAGAAGGGACAGGGTCGGGAGAGCAGTACTTC.

The V and J genes are TRBV20-1 and TRBJ2-1; 8 nucleotides align to TRBD2. This CDR3 is 15 amino acids long. J lost 7 bases, V lost 0 bases, and 8 bases had no gene match. Per the germline V gene, CDR1 is DFQATT and CDR2 is SNEGSKA (reference sequence). The CDR3 nucleotides are TGCAGTGCTAGAGACCAGCGGGAGTGGAAGAATGAGCAGTTCTTC. It encodes CSARDQREWKNEQFF.

The chain recombines TRBV28 with TRBJ2-7, with D possibly being TRBD1 (6 bases). This CDR3 spans 18 amino acids. In germline, CDR1 is MDHEN, CDR2 SYDVKM. V was clipped by 2 bases and J by 2 bases, with 22 bases between them. DNA of the CDR3: TGTGCCAGCAGTTTAACAGGGCTTCTTGGGCGCCGGCCCTACGAGCAGTACTTC. It yields the protein CASSLTGLLGRRPYEQYF.

Only a few counts were recorded for this clonotype. V and J are TRBV12-3 or TRBV12-4 and TRBJ2-3; possibly TRBD2 for D (7 bases). Trimming removed 10 bases from V and 0 bases from J, with 14 bases in between. The CDR3 is 14 residues long. The CDR3 DNA follows: TGTGCCATCCGGGGGGCTTCTAGCACAGATACGCAGTATTTT. Translated: CAIRGASSTDTQYF.

A few counts support this clonotype. This rearrangement joins TRBV19 to TRBJ2-5; the match to TRBD2 covers 12 bases. Germline V lookup: CDR1 LNHDA, CDR2 SQIVND (reference sequence). V dropped 4 bases and J dropped 4; count of bases not matched to a gene: 7. The CDR3 is 16 residues long. CDR3 region: CASSRWTSGMGETQYF. As DNA, the CDR3 is TGTGCCAGTAGTAGATGGACTAGCGGGATGGGAGAGACCCAGTACTTC.

This rearrangement joins TRBV18 to TRBJ2-7, with D perhaps TRBD1 (6 bases). V gave up 0 bases and J gave up 2 bases, with 8 bases separating them. The germline CDR1 and CDR2 sequences are KGHSH and LQKENI. The CDR3 is made up of 14 amino acids. In DNA form, the CDR3 reads TGTGCCAGCTCACCACCGGGGGCCCCCTACGAGCAGTACTTC. This encodes CASSPPGAPYEQYF.

This chain connects TRBV30 to TRBJ2-1, with no clear D. V gave up 2 bases and J gave up 1 base, with 9 bases separating them. Germline-derived CDR1 and CDR2 are GTSNPN and SVGIG (reference sequence). The CDR3 length is 14 residues. Here the CDR3 reads CAWSPDLSYNEQFF. CDR3 coding DNA: TGTGCCTGGAGTCCGGATCTATCCTACAATGAGCAGTTCTTC.

The rearrangement links TRBV20-1 to TRBJ1-4; 8 positions match TRBD1. V gave up 0 bases and J gave up 7 bases; unmatched junction bases: 7. The CDR3 loop spans 15 amino acids. Germline V gene sequence: CDR1 DFQATT, CDR2 SNEGSKA (reference sequence). In DNA, the CDR3 is TGCAGTGCTAGAGACTTCGGACAGGGCGGTGAAAAACTGTTTTTT. Translating it yields CSARDFGQGGEKLFF.

This clonotype is deemed large. This chain joins TRBV28 and TRBJ2-3, with TRBD2 matching 11 bases. Germline CDR1 MDHEN, CDR2 SYDVKM. The CDR3 totals 19 residues. Trimming cost V 5 bases and J 6 bases; bases outside gene matches: 19. The CDR3 nucleotides are TGTGCCAGCAGTCCGACTAGCGGGACTCTTCAGGGCGATAGGGATACGCAGTATTTT. It is translated as CASSPTSGTLQGDRDTQYF. The full variable domain, in which reference TRBV28 and TRBJ2-3 provide the parts outside the CDR3, is DVKVTQSSRYLVKRTGEKVFLECVQDMDHENMFWYRQDPGLGLRLIYFSYDVKMKEKGDIPEGYSVSREKKERFSLILESASTNQTSMYLCASSPTSGTLQGDRDTQYFGPGTRLTVL.

This clonotype was detected a few times. At one of its ends the junction is not consistent with the germline gene, which may arise from a read error. In DNA form, the CDR3 reads TGTGCTAGCAGCGAGCTAGATCTCGGGCCGTACTTC. It encodes CASSELDLGPYF. The V call is TRBV7-7, the J call TRBJ2-7; D gene uncertain. The CDR3 is 12 amino acids. Germline V CDR1 and CDR2: SSHAT, FNYEAQ (reference sequence). The entire variable domain, with the rest obtained from reference TRBV7-7 and TRBJ2-7, is as follows: GAGVSQSPRYKVTKRGQDVTLRCDPISSHATLYWYQQALGQGPEFLTYFNYEAQPDKSGLPSDRFSAERPEGSISTLTIQRTEQRDSAMYRCASSELDLGPYFGPGTRLTVT.